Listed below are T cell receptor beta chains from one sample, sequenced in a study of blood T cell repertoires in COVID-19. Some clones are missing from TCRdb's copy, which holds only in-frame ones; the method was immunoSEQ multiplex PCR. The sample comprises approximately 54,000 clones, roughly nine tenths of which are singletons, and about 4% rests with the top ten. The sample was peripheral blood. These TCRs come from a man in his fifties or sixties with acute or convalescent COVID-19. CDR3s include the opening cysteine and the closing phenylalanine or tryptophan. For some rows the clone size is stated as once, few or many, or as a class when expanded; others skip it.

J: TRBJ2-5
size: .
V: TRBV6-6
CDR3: CASSYFNLAGETQYF

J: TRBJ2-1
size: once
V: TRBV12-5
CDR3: CASALFAGGSYNEQFF

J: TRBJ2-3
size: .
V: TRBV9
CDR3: CASSVAAGRATDTQYF

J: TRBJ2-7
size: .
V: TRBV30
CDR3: CAWGAWGSGTYEQYF

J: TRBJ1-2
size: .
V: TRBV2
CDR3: CASRQGEGYTF

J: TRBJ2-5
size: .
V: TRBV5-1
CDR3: CASSLDGGLGATQYF

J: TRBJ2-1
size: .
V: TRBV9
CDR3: CASSVGASGGYEQFF

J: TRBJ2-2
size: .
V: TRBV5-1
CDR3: CASSPDEGGTGELFF

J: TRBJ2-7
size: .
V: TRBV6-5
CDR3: CASRYSGRGTYEQYF

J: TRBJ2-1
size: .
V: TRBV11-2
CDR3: CASKSSGNEQFF

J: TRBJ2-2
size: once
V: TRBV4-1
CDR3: CASSHDRGTGELFF

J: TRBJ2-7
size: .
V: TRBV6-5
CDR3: CASTTSGRAYEQYF

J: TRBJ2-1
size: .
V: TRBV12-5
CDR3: CASGTGLAGEKQFF

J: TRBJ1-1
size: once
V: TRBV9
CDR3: CASSVVRDTEAFF

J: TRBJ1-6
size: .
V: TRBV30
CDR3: CAWRYSGDYNSPLHF

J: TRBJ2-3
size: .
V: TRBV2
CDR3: CASSDRGVPTDTQYF

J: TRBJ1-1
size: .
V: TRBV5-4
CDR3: CASSWQDRENTEAFF

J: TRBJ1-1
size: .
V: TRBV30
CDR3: CAWGTGATNTEAFF

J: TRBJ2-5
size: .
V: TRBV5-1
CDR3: CASSLLPSGSTETQYF

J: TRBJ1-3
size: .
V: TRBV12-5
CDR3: CASGLSLAGNTIYF

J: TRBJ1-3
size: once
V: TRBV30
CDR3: CAWSGRVISGNTIYF

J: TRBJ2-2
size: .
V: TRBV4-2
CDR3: CASSQGARNTGELFF

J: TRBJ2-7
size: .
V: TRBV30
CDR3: CAWSSTSGSLYEQYF

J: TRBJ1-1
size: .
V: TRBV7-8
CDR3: CASSRVSMNTEAFF

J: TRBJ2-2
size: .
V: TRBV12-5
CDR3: CASGAHFDSGSPGELFF

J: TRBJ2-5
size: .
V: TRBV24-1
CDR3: CATSEGQGQQETQYF

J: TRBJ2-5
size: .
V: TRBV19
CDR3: CASGWSKETQYF

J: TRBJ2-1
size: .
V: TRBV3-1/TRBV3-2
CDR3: CASSQDTAGLISYNEQFF

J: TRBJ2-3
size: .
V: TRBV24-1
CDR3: CATSDIVEGTQYF

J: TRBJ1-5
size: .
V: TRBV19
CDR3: CASSLQGNQPQHF

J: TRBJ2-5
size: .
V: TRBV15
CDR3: CATSRVTGQETQYF

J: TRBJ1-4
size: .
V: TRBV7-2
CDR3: CASSLMGQTGPNEKLFF